This T cell receptor beta chain was obtained from a study of cytomegalovirus exposure and HLA in healthy donors. About the study: One earlier analysis, a look at about 179 million T cells, found some 120 million unique TCR beta sequences. Overall study results and limits: Prediction of most subjects' HLA-A and HLA-B alleles by TCR beta sequences was reportedly accurate. Later analysis placed DRB1 highest and HLA-C lowest in TCR association rates, which differed by HLA locus.

In the PCR, 60 Vbeta and 13 Jbeta primers were used. Original methodology: An analysis that came later counted 70 million to 100 million unique TCR beta chains, approximately 9.9 million shared. Sequenced by immunoSEQ multiplex PCR; TCRdb stores in-frame clones only, minus some. The V and J calls and clone size come from that table; D and trimming were worked out from the DNA. The sample lists roughly 83,000 clones, about 77% occurring once. A remark on this clone: Its target is unknown.

The TCR comes from a man in his fifties or sixties in good health and CMV-seronegative. The sequenced material came from PBMCs.

DNA for the CDR3: TGTGCTAGTGGTTTGGTCACCGGGACAGGGGGATCGACTAATGAAAAACTGTTTTTT. It yields the protein CASGLVTGTGGSTNEKLFF. This rearrangement joins TRBV12-5 to TRBJ1-4; the match to TRBD1 covers 11 bases. CDR3 length: 19 amino acids. CDR1 LGHNT and CDR2 FRNRAP come from the germline V gene. The ends lost 0 bases at V and 2 bases at J; junction bases unmatched: 8.